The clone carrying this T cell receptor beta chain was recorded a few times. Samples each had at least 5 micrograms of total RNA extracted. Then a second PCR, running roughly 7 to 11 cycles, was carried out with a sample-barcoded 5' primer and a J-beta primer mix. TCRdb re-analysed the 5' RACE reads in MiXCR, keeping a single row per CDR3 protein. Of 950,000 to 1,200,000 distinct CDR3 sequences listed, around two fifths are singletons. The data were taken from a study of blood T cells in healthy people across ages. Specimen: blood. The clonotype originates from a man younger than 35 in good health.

The CDR3 nucleotides read TGCGCCAGCAGCTCGGACACCGGGACAGGGTACTTC. It specifies CASSSDTGTGYF. The chain combines TRBV5-1 with TRBJ2-7; 8 bases line up with TRBD1. There are 12 residues in the CDR3. The germline CDR1 and CDR2 sequences are SGHRS and YFSETQ. Trimming took 3 bases from V and 12 from J; bases not matched to a gene: 8.